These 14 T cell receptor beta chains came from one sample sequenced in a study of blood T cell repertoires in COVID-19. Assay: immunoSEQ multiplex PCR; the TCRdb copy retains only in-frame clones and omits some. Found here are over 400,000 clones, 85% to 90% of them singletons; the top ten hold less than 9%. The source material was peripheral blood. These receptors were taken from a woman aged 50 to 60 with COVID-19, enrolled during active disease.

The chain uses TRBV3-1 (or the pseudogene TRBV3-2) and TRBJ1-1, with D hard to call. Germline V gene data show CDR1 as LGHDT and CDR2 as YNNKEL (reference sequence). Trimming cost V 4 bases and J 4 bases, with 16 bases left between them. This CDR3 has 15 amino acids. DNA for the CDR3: TGTGCCAGCAGCCCTCGGCGCGGGTCAGGCACTGAAGCTTTCTTT. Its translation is CASSPRRGSGTEAFF.

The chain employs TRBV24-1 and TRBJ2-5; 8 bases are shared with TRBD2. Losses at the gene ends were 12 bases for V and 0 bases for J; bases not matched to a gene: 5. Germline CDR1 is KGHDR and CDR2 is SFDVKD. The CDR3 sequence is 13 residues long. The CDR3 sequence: CAAGGANQETQYF. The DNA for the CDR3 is TGTGCCGCCGGGGGGGCGAACCAAGAGACCCAGTACTTC.

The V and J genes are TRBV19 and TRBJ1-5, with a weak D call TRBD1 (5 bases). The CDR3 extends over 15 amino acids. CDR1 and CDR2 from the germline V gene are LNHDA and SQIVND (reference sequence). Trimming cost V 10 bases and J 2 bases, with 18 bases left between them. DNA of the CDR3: TGTGCCACCGCAGGGCAACGGTCTGGCAATCAGCCCCAGCATTTT. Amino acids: CATAGQRSGNQPQHF.

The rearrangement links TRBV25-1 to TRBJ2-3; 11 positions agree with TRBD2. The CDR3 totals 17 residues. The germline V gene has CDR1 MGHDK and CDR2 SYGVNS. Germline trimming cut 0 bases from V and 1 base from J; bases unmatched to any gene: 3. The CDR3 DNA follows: TGTGCCAGCAGTGAATATAAGACTAGCGGGGGCACAGATACGCAGTATTTT. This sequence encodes CASSEYKTSGGTDTQYF.

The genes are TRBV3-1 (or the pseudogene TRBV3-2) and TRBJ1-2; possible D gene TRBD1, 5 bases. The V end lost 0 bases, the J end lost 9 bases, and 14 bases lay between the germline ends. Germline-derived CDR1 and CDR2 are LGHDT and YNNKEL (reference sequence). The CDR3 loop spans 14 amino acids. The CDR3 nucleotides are TGTGCCAGCAGCCAAGACCCCCGGGACTTAAGCTACACCTTC. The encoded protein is CASSQDPRDLSYTF.

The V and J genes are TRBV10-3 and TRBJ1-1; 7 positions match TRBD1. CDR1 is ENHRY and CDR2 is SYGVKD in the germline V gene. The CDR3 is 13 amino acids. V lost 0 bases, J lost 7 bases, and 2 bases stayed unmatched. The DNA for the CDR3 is TGTGCCATCAGTGAGTCCCGGGACAGTGAAGCTTTCTTT. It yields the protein CAISESRDSEAFF.

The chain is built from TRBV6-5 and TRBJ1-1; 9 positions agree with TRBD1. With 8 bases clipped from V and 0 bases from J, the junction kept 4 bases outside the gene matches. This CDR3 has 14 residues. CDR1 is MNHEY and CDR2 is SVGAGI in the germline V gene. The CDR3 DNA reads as TGTGCCAGCGAGGGGGACAGGGTGAACACTGAAGCTTTCTTT. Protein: CASEGDRVNTEAFF.

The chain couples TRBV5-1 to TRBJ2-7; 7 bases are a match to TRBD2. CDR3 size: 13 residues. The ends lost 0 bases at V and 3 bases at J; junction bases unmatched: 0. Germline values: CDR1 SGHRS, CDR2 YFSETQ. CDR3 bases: TGCGCCAGCAGCTTGGGGGACTACTACGAGCAGTACTTC. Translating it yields CASSLGDYYEQYF.

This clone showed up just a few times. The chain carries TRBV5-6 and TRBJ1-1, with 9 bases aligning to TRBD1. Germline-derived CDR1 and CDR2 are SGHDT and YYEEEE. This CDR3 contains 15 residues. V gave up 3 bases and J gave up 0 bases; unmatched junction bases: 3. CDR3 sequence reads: CASSWGQGLNTEAFF. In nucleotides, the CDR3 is TGTGCCAGCAGCTGGGGACAGGGACTGAACACTGAAGCTTTCTTT.

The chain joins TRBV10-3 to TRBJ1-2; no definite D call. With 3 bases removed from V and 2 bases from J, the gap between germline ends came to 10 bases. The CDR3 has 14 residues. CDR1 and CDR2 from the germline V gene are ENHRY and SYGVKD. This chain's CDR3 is CAISDPGYNYGYTF. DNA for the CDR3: TGTGCCATCAGTGACCCGGGTTACAACTATGGCTACACCTTC.

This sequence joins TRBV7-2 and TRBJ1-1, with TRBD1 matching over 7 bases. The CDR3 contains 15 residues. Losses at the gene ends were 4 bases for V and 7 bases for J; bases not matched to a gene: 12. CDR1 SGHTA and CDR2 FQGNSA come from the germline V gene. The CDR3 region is CASSSPVGTANEAFF. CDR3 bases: TGTGCCAGCAGCTCCCCAGTCGGGACAGCCAATGAAGCTTTCTTT.

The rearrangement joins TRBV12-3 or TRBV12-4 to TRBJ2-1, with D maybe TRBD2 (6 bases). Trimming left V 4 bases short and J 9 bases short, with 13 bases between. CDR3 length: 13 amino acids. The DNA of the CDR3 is TGTGCCAGCAGTTATATCCGGGGAGGTGAGCAGTTCTTC. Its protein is CASSYIRGGEQFF.

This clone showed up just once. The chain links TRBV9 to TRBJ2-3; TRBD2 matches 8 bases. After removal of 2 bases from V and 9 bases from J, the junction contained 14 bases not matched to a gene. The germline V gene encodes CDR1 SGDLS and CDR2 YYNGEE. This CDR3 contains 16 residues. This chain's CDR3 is CASSVNGGAVAGTQYF. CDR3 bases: TGTGCCAGCAGCGTCAACGGGGGGGCCGTGGCAGGGACGCAGTATTTT.

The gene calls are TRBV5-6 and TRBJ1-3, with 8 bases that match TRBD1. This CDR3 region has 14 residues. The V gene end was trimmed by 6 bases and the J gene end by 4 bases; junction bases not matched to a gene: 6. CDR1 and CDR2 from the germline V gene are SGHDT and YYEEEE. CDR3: CASIDRDRGNTIYF. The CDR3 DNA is TGTGCCAGCATAGACCGGGACAGGGGAAACACCATATATTTT.